This TCR beta chain emerged from a study of T cells in Graves' hyperthyroidism and ophthalmopathy. Whole-study findings and limits: Progression to ophthalmopathy was predicted a median of roughly seven months early. Blood shared most expanded thyroid clonotypes above 0.001.

Germline V CDR1 and CDR2: MGHRA, YSYEKL. The CDR3 totals 17 residues. V dropped 4 bases and J dropped 0; count of bases not matched to a gene: 11. TCR beta CDR3 regions were amplified from RNA transcripts. An initial round of RT-PCR targeting the TCR CDR3 relied on the HTBI primer set. TCRdb reprocessed the multiplex PCR reads with MiXCR, giving one entry per CDR3 protein. Here the sample spans fewer than 400,000 distinct CDR3 sequences, around 14% being singletons. Worth noting for this clonotype: What it binds is unknown.

This TCR derives from a woman aged 18 to 35 with Graves' hyperthyroidism that later progressed to Graves' ophthalmopathy. Material for sequencing was blood. This rearrangement joins TRBV4-1 to TRBJ1-1; 7 nucleotides align to TRBD1. The DNA for the CDR3 is TGCGCCAGCAGCCCGAGGCAGGGGGGGGAGATGAACACTGAAGCTTTCTTT. As protein: CASSPRQGGEMNTEAFF.